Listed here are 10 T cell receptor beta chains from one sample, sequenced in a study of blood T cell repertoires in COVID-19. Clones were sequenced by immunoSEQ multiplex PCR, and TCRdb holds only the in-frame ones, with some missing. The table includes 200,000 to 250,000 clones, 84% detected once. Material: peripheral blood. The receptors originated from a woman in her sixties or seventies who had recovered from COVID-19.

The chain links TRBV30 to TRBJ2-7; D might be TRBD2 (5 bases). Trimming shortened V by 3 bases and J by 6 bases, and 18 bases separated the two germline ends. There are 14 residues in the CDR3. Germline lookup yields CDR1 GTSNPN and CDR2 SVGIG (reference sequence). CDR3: CAWSRLRGLGEQYF. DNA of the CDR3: TGTGCCTGGAGCCGTCTGAGAGGGCTAGGCGAGCAGTACTTC.

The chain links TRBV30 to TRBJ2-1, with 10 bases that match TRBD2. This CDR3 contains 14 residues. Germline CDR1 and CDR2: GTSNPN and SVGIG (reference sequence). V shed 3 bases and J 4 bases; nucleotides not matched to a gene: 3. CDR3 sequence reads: CAWSSGGGYNEQFF. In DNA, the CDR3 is TGTGCCTGGAGCAGCGGGGGGGGATACAATGAGCAGTTCTTC. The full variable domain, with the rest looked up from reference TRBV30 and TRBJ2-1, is SQTIHQWPATLVQPVGSPLSLECTVEGTSNPNLYWYRQAAGRGLQLLFYSVGIGQISSEVPQNLSASRPQDRQFILSSKKLLLSDSGFYLCAWSSGGGYNEQFFGPGTRLTVL.

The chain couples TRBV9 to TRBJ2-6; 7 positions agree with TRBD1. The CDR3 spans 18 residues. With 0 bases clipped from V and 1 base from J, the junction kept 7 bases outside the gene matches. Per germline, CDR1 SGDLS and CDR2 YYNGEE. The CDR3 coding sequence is TGTGCCAGCAGCGTAGGGGGACAGCGACTATCTGGGGCCAACGTCCTGACTTTC. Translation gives CASSVGGQRLSGANVLTF. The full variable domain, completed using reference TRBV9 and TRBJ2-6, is DSGVTQTPKHLITATGQRVTLRCSPRSGDLSVYWYQQSLDQGLQFLIQYYNGEERAKGNILERFSAQQFPDLHSELNLSSLELGDSALYFCASSVGGQRLSGANVLTFGAGSRLTVL.

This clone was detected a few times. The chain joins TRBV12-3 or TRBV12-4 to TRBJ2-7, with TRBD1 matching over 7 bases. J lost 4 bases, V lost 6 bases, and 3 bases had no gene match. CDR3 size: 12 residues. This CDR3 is CASRLTGYEQYF. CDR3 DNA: TGTGCCAGCAGGCTGACAGGGTACGAGCAGTACTTC.

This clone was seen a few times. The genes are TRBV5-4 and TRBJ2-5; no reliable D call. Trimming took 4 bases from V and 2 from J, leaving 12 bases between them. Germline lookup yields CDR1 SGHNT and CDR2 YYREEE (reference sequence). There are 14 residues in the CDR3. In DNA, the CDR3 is TGTGCCAGCAGCCCCCCGTCCTTACAAGAGACCCAGTACTTC. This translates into CASSPPSLQETQYF.

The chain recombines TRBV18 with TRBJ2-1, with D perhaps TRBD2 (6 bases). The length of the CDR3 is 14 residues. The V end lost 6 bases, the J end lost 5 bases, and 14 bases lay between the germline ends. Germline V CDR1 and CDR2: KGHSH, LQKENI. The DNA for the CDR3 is TGTGCCAGCTCCCCGGGACTGGAGGACAATGAGCAGTTCTTC. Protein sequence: CASSPGLEDNEQFF.

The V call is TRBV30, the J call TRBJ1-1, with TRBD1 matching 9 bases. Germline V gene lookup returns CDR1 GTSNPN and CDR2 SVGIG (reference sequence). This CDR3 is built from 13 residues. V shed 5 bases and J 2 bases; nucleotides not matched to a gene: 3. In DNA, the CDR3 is TGTGCCTGGGGGGACAGGGCTAACACTGAAGCTTTCTTT. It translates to CAWGDRANTEAFF.

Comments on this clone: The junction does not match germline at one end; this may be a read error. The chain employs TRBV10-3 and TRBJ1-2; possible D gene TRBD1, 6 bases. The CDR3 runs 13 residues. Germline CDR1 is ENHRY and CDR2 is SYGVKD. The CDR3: CAISTTGNYGYTF. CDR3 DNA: TGTGCCATCAGTACCACAGGGAACTACGGCTACACCTTC.

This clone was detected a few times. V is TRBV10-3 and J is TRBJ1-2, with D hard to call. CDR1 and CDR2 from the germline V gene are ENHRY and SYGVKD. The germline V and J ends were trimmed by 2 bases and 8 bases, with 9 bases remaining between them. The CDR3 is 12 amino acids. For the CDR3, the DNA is TGTGCCATCAGTGAGCGACTAAGCGGCTACACCTTC. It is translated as CAISERLSGYTF.

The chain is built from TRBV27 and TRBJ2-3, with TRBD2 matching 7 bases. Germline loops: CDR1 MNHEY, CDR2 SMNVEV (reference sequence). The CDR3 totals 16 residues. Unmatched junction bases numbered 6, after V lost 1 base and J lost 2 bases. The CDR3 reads CASSLYTGGYTDTQYF. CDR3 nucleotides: TGTGCCAGCAGTTTATACACGGGGGGATACACAGATACGCAGTATTTT.